This T cell receptor beta chain emerged from a study of blood T cell repertoires in COVID-19. Trimming at V came to 2 bases and at J to 4 bases, leaving 13 bases not matched to a gene. Germline assignment: CDR1 MDHEN and CDR2 SYDVKM. The CDR3 runs to 17 residues. The sample holds one count of this clone. TCRdb keeps only in-frame clones here, not all; method: immunoSEQ multiplex PCR. The sample includes some 490,000 clones, 70% to 90% of them seen just once. Participants were placed into cohorts based on the clinical history they reported. The sequencing sample was made of PBMCs or T cells enriched from blood (not recorded which). The sequence was obtained from a woman aged 60-75 years who had recovered from COVID-19. The V gene is TRBV28, the J gene TRBJ2-5; 7 nucleotides match TRBD2. The chain's CDR3 is CASSLPGGGSSGETQYF. DNA for the CDR3: TGTGCCAGCAGTTTACCGGGCGGGGGAAGCAGTGGAGAGACCCAGTACTTC.